This T cell receptor (beta chain) is from a study of T-cell memory formation after mild COVID-19. Whole-study context: In these data, TCR clusters were largely donor specific. Findings and limits, study-wide: Chiefly within CM and EM were the contracting CD4+ clones; CD8+ ones were within EMRA. From day 15 to 85, contracting clones were balanced between CD4 and CD8, whereas later expanders leaned toward CD4+.

Constant-segment primers and 5'RACE yielded cDNA libraries for TCR alpha and TCR beta, each carrying sample barcodes and UMIs. TCRdb used MiXCR to reprocess the 5' RACE reads, holding one entry per CDR3 protein. The data hold some 150,000 distinct CDR3 sequences, with roughly 6.2% observed a single time. CDR3 length: 13 residues. V lost 0 bases and J lost 9, with 9 bases in between. CDR1 and CDR2 from the germline V gene are LGHDT and YNNKEL (reference sequence). There are a few counts of this clonotype. Its antigen is not known. The genes are TRBV3-1 and TRBJ1-5; D not certain. Sample: PBMCs or a T cell subset sorted from them (not recorded which). This TCR derives from an adult woman who had mild COVID-19 (a few samples of this study predate the infection). Cell type and time point are not known. The CDR3 DNA is TGTGCCAGCAGCCAAGATCACTATCGGCCCCAGCATTTT. As protein: CASSQDHYRPQHF.